This T cell receptor (beta chain) was identified during a study of blood T cells in healthy people across ages. Each individual donor underwent a draw of about 9.9 milliliters of peripheral blood. Isolated PBMCs totaled at least 6 million in each sample. Then a second PCR, running roughly 7 to 11 cycles, was carried out with a sample-barcoded 5' primer and a J-beta primer mix. No fewer than 3 million CDR3-containing paired-end reads came from each sample. TCRdb ran MiXCR on the 5' RACE reads and lists one entry per CDR3 protein. The table records 1,500,000 or so distinct CDR3 sequences, roughly two fifths of them present only once. To note about this clonotype: At one end, the junction sequence differs from germline, possibly due to a read error.

Looked up from germline, CDR1 is LGHDT and CDR2 is YNNKEL (reference sequence). The CDR3 is made up of 14 amino acids. The sample taken for sequencing was blood. This receptor was obtained from a woman aged 18 to 35 in good health. V is TRBV3-1 and J is TRBJ2-5, with D possibly matching TRBD2 (5 bases). The CDR3 spells CTSSQAGAKETQYF. The CDR3 region has the DNA TGTACCAGCAGCCAGGCGGGCGCCAAAGAGACCCAGTACTTC.